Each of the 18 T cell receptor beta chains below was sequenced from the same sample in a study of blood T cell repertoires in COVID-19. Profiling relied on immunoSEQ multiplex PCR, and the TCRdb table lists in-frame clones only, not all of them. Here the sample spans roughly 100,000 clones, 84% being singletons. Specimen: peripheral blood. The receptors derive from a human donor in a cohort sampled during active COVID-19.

CDR3 nucleotide sequence: TGTGCCAGCAGTTACGGGACTAGCGCCCCATATACGCAGTATTTT. It is translated as CASSYGTSAPYTQYF. This rearrangement joins TRBV6-5 to TRBJ2-3, with 10 bases matching TRBD2. The germline V gene has CDR1 MNHEY and CDR2 SVGAGI. With V trimmed by 2 bases and J by 7 bases, 6 bases remained unmatched. This CDR3 has 15 residues.

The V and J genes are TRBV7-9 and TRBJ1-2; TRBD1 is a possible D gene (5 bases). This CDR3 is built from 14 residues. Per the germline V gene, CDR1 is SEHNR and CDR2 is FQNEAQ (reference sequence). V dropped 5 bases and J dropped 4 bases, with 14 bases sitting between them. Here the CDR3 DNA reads TGTGCCAGCAGCGCCGGAGGGACCAGCTATGGCTACACCTTC. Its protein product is CASSAGGTSYGYTF.

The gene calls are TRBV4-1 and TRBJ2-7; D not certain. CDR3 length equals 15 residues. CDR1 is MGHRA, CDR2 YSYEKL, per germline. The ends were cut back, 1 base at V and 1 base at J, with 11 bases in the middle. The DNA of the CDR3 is TGCGCCAGCAGCCAAGGCATCGGGTTGTCCTACGAGCAGTACTTC. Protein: CASSQGIGLSYEQYF.

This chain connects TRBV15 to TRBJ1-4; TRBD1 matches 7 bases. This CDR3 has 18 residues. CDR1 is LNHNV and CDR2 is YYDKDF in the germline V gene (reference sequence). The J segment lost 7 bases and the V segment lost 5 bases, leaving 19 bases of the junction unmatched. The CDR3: CATSAGTVAGGLSEKLFF. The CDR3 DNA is TGTGCCACCAGCGCGGGGACGGTCGCAGGGGGTCTTTCTGAAAAACTGTTTTTT.

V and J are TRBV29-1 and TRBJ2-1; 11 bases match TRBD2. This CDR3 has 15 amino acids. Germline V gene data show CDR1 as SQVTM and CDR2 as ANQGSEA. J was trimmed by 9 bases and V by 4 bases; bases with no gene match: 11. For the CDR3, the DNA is TGCAGCGTTGTTCGAAATAGCGGGGGGGCGGGTGAGCAGTTCTTC. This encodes CSVVRNSGGAGEQFF.

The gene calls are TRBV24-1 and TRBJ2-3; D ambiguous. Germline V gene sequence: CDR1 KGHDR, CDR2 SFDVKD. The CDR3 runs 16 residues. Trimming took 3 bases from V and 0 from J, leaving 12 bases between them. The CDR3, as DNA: TGTGCCACCAGTGATCCCAGGTATTCTAGCACAGATACGCAGTATTTT. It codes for CATSDPRYSSTDTQYF.

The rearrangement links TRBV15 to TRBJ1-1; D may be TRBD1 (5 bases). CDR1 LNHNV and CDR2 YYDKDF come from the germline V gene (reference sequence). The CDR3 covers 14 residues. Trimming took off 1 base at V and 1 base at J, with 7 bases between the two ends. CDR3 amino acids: CATSRGTGNTEAFF. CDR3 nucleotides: TGTGCCACCAGCAGAGGCACAGGGAACACTGAAGCTTTCTTT.

The CDR3 spells CASSPDRGVTEAFF. The CDR3 DNA follows: TGTGCCAGCTCACCCGACAGGGGCGTTACTGAAGCTTTCTTT. The rearrangement links TRBV18 to TRBJ1-1, with 8 positions matching TRBD1. The CDR3 sequence is 14 residues long. Trimming removed 3 bases from V and 5 bases from J; junction bases left unmatched: 5. Germline CDR1 and CDR2: KGHSH and LQKENI.

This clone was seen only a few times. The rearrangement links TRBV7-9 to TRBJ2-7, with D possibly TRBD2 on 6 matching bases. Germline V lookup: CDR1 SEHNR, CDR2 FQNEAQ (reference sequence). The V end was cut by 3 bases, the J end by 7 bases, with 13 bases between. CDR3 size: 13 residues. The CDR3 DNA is TGTGCCAGCAGCTTGGAACCGGGAGCAGAGCAGTACTTC. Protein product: CASSLEPGAEQYF.

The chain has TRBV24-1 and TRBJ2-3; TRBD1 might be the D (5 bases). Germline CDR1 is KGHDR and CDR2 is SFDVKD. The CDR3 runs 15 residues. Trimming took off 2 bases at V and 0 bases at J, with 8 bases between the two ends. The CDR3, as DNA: TGTGCCACCAGTGATTGGGCAGGGAGCACAGATACGCAGTATTTT. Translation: CATSDWAGSTDTQYF.

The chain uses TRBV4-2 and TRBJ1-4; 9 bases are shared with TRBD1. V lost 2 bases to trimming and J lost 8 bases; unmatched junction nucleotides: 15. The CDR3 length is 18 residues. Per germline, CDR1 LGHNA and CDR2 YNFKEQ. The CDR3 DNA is TGTGCCAGCAGCCAAACCGGGACAGGGACTGGTTTTGGAGAAAAACTGTTTTTT. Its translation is CASSQTGTGTGFGEKLFF.

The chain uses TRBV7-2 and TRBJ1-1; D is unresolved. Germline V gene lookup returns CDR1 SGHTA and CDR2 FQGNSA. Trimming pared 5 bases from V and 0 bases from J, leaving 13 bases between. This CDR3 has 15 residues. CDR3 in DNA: TGTGCCAGCAGCCCTAGCCTTCAATTGAACACTGAAGCTTTCTTT. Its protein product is CASSPSLQLNTEAFF.

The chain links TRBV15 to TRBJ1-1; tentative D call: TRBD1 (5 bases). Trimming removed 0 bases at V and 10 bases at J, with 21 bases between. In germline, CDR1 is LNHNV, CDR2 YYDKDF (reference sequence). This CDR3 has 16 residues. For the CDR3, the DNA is TGTGCCACCAGCAGAGATGAGGGCAGTCTACCCGGGGGAGCTTTCTTT. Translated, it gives CATSRDEGSLPGGAFF.

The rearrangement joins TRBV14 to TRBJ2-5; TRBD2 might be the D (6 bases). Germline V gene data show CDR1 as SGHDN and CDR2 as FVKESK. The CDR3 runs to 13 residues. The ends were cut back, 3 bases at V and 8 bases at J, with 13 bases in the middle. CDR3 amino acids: CASSHMDGRTQYF. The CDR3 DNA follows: TGTGCCAGCAGCCATATGGACGGGAGAACCCAGTACTTC.

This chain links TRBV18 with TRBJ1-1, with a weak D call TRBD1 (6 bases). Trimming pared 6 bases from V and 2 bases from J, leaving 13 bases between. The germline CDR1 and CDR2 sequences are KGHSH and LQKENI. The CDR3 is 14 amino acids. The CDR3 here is CASSPSQGNTEAFF. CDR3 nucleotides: TGTGCCAGCTCGCCCTCACAGGGAAACACTGAAGCTTTCTTT.

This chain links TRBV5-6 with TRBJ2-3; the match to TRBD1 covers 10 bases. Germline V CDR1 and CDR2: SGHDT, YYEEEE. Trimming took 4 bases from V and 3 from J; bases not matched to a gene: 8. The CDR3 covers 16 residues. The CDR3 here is CASSPPPGQGTDTQYF. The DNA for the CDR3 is TGTGCCAGCAGCCCTCCTCCGGGACAGGGGACAGATACGCAGTATTTT.

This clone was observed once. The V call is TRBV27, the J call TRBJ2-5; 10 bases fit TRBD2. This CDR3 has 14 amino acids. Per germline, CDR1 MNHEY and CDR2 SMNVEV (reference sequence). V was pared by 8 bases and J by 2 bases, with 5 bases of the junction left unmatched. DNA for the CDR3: TGTGCCAGCGCGAGAGCGGGGGGGCAAGAGACCCAGTACTTC. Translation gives CASARAGGQETQYF.

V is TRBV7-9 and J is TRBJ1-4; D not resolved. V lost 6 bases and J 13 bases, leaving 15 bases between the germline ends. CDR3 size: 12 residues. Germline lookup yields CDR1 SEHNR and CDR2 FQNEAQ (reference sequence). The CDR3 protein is CASSQNVERLFF. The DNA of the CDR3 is TGTGCCAGCAGTCAAAACGTTGAGAGACTGTTTTTT.